A selection of T cell receptor beta chains follows, all from one sample in a study of T cell repertoires in cytomegalovirus infection. TCRdb reanalysed the reads using MiXCR and keeps one entry per CDR3 protein. The top ten clones hold roughly 31% of a sample with 200,000 or so distinct CDR3 sequences, 25% to 30% of them seen once. Sequencing was performed on PBMCs. The receptors were gathered from a human donor in good health (CMV status not recorded). Some clones in this sample may be carry-over from other donors' samples. The CDR3 runs from the conserved cysteine through the conserved F or W. Each record gives: clone size, D gene, V gene, J gene, CDR3 protein, CDR3 DNA. A D gene is named only where the DNA matches it firmly. Some rows mark clone size as missing; the rest say once, few, many or name a class of expanded clone.

many,-,TRBV7-2,TRBJ2-7,CASSSQGAGASYEQYF,TGTGCCAGCAGCTCCCAGGGGGCGGGGGCCTCCTACGAGCAGTACTTC
many,TRBD1,TRBV7-2,TRBJ1-6,CASSSRDRENSPLHF,TGTGCCAGCAGCTCCCGGGACAGGGAGAATTCACCCCTCCACTTT
few,TRBD1,TRBV12-3/TRBV12-4,TRBJ1-5,CASSAGGSNQPQHF,TGTGCCAGCAGTGCAGGGGGAAGCAATCAGCCCCAGCATTTT
-,-,TRBV5-6,TRBJ1-4,CASSRTGYTNEKLFF,TGTGCCAGCAGCCGAACAGGTTACACTAATGAAAAACTGTTTTTT
few,-,TRBV19,TRBJ1-5,CASSMSHGNQPQHF,TGTGCCAGTAGTATGTCCCACGGGAATCAGCCCCAGCATTTT
-,TRBD1,TRBV7-2,TRBJ1-1,CASSLVPTGGDTEAFF,TGTGCCAGCAGCTTAGTTCCGACAGGGGGGGACACTGAAGCTTTCTTT
-,-,TRBV7-1,TRBJ1-1,CASSLSGQTTEAFF,TGTGCCAGCAGCCTTTCTGGACAGACCACTGAAGCTTTCTTT
-,TRBD1,TRBV6-2/TRBV6-3,TRBJ1-1,CASSSTGTGGRVNTEAFF,TGTGCCAGCAGTTCCACCGGGACAGGGGGCCGAGTGAACACTGAAGCTTTCTTT
many,TRBD1,TRBV7-8,TRBJ2-7,CASSLGDSDEQYF,TGTGCCAGCAGCTTAGGGGACAGTGACGAGCAGTACTTC
many,TRBD1,TRBV7-2,TRBJ2-5,CASSRTGDGETQYF,TGTGCCAGCAGCCGCACAGGGGACGGAGAGACCCAGTACTTC
-,-,TRBV27,TRBJ2-5,CASSFSRGETQYF,TGTGCCAGCAGTTTCTCGAGAGGAGAGACCCAGTACTTC
-,-,TRBV18,TRBJ1-6,CASSPEGTPLHF,TGTGCCAGCTCACCAGAAGGTACACCCCTCCACTTT
-,-,TRBV20-1,TRBJ2-2,CSARAITGELFF,TGCAGTGCTAGAGCTATAACCGGGGAGCTGTTTTTT
-,-,TRBV19,TRBJ1-5,CASSIRGLDQPQHF,TGTGCCAGTAGTATAAGGGGTTTGGATCAGCCCCAGCATTTT
-,-,TRBV20-1,TRBJ1-1,CSARGEGGTEAFF,TGCAGTGCCCGCGGGGAGGGAGGCACTGAAGCTTTCTTT
few,-,TRBV27,TRBJ2-1,CASSSGLYLRYNEQFF,TGTGCCAGCAGTTCCGGACTCTACCTGAGATACAATGAGCAGTTCTTC